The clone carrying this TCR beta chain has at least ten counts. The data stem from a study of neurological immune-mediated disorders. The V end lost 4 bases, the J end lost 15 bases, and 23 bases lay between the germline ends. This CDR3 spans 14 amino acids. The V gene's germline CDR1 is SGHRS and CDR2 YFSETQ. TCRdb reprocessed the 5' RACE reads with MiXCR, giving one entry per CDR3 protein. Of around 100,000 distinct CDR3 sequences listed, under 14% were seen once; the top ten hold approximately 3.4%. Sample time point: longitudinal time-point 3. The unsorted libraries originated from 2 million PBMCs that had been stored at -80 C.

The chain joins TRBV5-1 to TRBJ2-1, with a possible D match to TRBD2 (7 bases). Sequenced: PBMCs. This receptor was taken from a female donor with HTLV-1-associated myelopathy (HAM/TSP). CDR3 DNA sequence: TGCGCCAGCAGCCTGGTTGAAGGGCGGGGGCGGCTGTTCTTC. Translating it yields CASSLVEGRGRLFF.